This entry features one T cell receptor (beta chain) sequence. Its specificity is unknown. The sample originates from a study of radiation and T cells in renal cell carcinoma. Overall study results and limits: Top tumor clonotypes rose in blood 2 weeks post-radiation, then contracted. Baseline intratumoral clonotype presence is unknown without pretreatment biopsies.

This sample's time point: blood 4 weeks post-SBRT, at nephrectomy. Sample treatment: 15 Gy SBRT to primary tumor, nephrectomy 4 weeks later. Nephrectomy followed 15 Gy stereotactic body radiation by 4 weeks. The tumor was a clear cell renal cell carcinoma. Generated by immunoSEQ multiplex PCR, the TCRdb table keeps only in-frame clones and is missing some. The data contain under 200,000 clones, roughly nine tenths of them singletons. The TCR comes from a woman aged 45 to 65 with renal cell carcinoma. The sample was blood, taken from a patient whose treatment included radiotherapy and nephrectomy.

CDR3 amino acids: CASRGPQLGQPQHF. The DNA of the CDR3 is TGTGCCAGTAGGGGACCCCAGCTCGGGCAGCCCCAGCATTTT. The rearrangement uses TRBV19 and TRBJ1-5; a possible D gene is TRBD1 (5 bases). In germline, CDR1 is LNHDA, CDR2 SQIVND (reference sequence). The V gene lost 6 bases and the J gene lost 7 bases, with 16 bases spanning the gap. The CDR3 is 14 amino acids.